This T cell receptor (beta chain) was sequenced in a study of CD8 T cells in ankylosing spondylitis (TCRdb year 2017). With respect to the entire study: The study profiled T cell receptor beta repertoires in healthy donors and ankylosing spondylitis patients to find disease-linked TCR variants. Samples of peripheral blood were taken, and for ankylosing spondylitis patients, synovial fluid was collected as well. In total, the full study cohort was made up of about 99 healthy donors and approximately 24 ankylosing spondylitis patients.

This clonotype was detected only a few times. Which antigen it targets is not known. Base-call qualities are not available, and no considerably larger clone is one nucleotide away. TCRdb shows the sequencer as Illumina HiSeq 2500. TCR beta libraries were prepared by quantitative 5'-RACE with molecular barcodes. The original methods were these. To identify disease-linked TCR variants, a new computational method was used, one built on a probabilistic model of VDJ rearrangement. The raw public reads went through TCRdb reprocessing: fastp at Q25, MiXCR clone calling, in-frame beta chains kept. Rows are combined by CDR3 protein, so each entry shows the most common genes and DNA. TCRdb, not the authors, supplied the V and J calls. The sample yields under 950,000 distinct CDR3 sequences; roughly 20% were counted once. The ten largest clonotypes hold roughly a fifth of the sample. V loses 3 bases, J loses 1 base, and the germline ends lie 6 bases apart. The germline V gene encodes CDR1 SGHTA and CDR2 FQGNSA. The CDR3 holds 13 amino acids from the cysteine to the phenylalanine. The read is trimmed to its CDR3 DNA, 39 bases read in frame from base 1.

Broad study findings and their caveats: A TCR beta motif of roughly 8 highly homologous amino acid variants appeared characteristic of blood from ankylosing spondylitis patients. The disease-linked clones had a CD8+ phenotype and were found at relatively low frequencies in peripheral blood. Some TCR beta motif variants had previously been reported in synovial fluid and blood of reactive arthritis patients, which suggested common disease-initiation mechanisms. The disease-linked clones were reported as significantly enriched in matched synovial fluid samples from ankylosing spondylitis patients.

Recombination joined TRBV7-2 with TRBJ1-1, with no confidently assigned D gene. This clonotype was obtained from a male donor with ankylosing spondylitis. Material for sequencing was blood, either unsorted or a sorted T cell fraction (not recorded which). Here is the DNA: TGTGCCAGCAGCTTTCCAGAGAACACTGAAGCTTTCTTT. The encoded protein is CASSFPENTEAFF.